This T cell receptor (beta chain) was obtained from a study of blood T cell repertoires in COVID-19. Across the whole study: Samples taken during acute and convalescent COVID-19 were collected in the United States, Italy and Spain. The analysed material was cDNA or gDNA that came from T cells, B-cell-depleted T cells, or PBMCs.

V trimming: 10 bases; J trimming: 4 bases; junction bases outside the gene matches: 10. This CDR3 is built from 14 residues. The germline V gene encodes CDR1 LNHDA and CDR2 SQIVND (reference sequence). Sequencing was performed with immunoSEQ multiplex PCR; in TCRdb, only in-frame clones are kept and a portion is missing. The sample holds approximately 170,000 clones; roughly nine tenths are singletons and the top ten take approximately 2.1%. The chain couples TRBV19 to TRBJ1-1; 9 positions agree with TRBD1. The TCR comes from a man aged 18 to 29 who had recovered from COVID-19. Sequenced input: peripheral blood. The CDR3 is CAIWTQGARTEAFF. CDR3 nucleotide sequence: TGTGCCATCTGGACACAGGGGGCGCGCACTGAAGCTTTCTTT.